The entry below gives a single T cell receptor beta chain sequence along with its context. The table lists this clone with a count of one. The clone's antigen remains unknown. No base-level quality is on record; no much larger clone is a single base apart. The meaning of the sample's time point label: baseline before first vaccination. The intended sense of this specimen's treatment or condition label: meningococcal conjugate vaccine given as trial control. Samples from vaccinated people were obtained from the UK trials COV001 and COV002, which included a single-blind randomized controlled phase 2/3 trial of AZD1222 (ChAdOx1 nCoV-19) in healthy adults. For TCRbeta chain sequencing, PBMC samples from trial participants were taken at day 0 and at day 28 after the second dose. The CDR3 regions of human TCRbeta chains were subjected to immunosequencing. In the paper's pipeline: Repertoire TCRs were checked for matches against a reference library of SARS-CoV-2-specific TCRs that had been generated using the MIRA antigen-specificity platform. Breadth was defined as the fraction of unique TCRs that were SARS-CoV-2-associated. Depth was defined as the fraction of total T cells that were SARS-CoV-2-associated. Each spike-specific TCR was assigned to its reactive spike region and to a CD4 or CD8 class using the MIRA data. Log10-transformed breadth and depth values were compared by one-way ANOVA with Sidak's multiple comparisons tests. TCRdb's version of the immuneACCESS table is confined to in-frame rearrangements and falls short of the full clone set. An unresolved V gene accounts for under half of the shortfall where checked; the remainder is of unknown origin. V and J calls and clone size are as listed in that table; D and trimming were resolved from the DNA. This sample is represented by 100,000 to 150,000 clones; less than 95% of them were singletons. The top ten clonotypes cover about 4.1% of the sample.

The sample originates from a study of T cell responses to AZD1222 COVID-19 vaccine listed by TCRdb under 2021. For the wider study: A total of approximately 230 trial participants underwent TCR sequencing, of whom around 200 received two doses of AZD1222 and some 25 received two doses of the MenACWY control vaccine. Trial participants were enrolled into age subgroups of 18-55, 56-69 and 70-plus years, which contained roughly 140, 27 and 60 TCR-sequenced participants, respectively.

Findings and caveats that apply to the study as a whole: After two AZD1222 doses, spike-specific TCR breadth and depth were significantly higher than at day 0 and than in MenACWY recipients. The 56-69-year group was small, and its depth increase did not reach significance, likely because of low power. The whole spike protein was spanned by vaccine-associated CD4 TCRs, and dominant responses were seen in regions 160-218 and 743-854. Reportedly, almost half of the unique spike-specific TCRs recognized epitopes lying outside the regions that are mutated in the B.1.351 and B.1.1.7 variants. Most participants were white British and females outnumbered males, and the authors suggested that clonal diversity may have been underestimated. No day 14 peak-response samples were available, so repertoires were characterized only after the peak T cell response. Conclusions about previously exposed vaccinees are limited, since just a handful of AZD1222 recipients were seropositive for SARS-CoV-2 at baseline.

V was cut back by 1 base and J by 4 bases, leaving a gap of 11 bases between them. Via the germline V gene, CDR1 is SGHTA and CDR2 FQGNSA. Taken from cysteine to phenylalanine, the CDR3 has 15 residues. The DNA shown is the 45-base CDR3, in frame from base 1. Specimen: peripheral blood, collected on day 0 of MenACWY control vaccination. The V and J genes are TRBV7-2 and TRBJ2-1; possibly the D gene is TRBD2, per 5 matching bases. The TCR sequence derives from an adult in good health. The CDR3 protein sequence reads: CASSLGASPYNEQFF. The sequence in DNA is TGTGCCAGCAGCTTAGGGGCTAGCCCGTACAATGAGCAGTTCTTC.